The clone carrying this T cell receptor (beta chain) showed up just a few times. TCRdb processed the 5' RACE reads anew with MiXCR; each CDR3 protein has one entry. The sample shows more than 350,000 distinct CDR3 sequences, 20% to 25% of them seen only once. Per germline, CDR1 SQVTM and CDR2 ANQGSEA. There are 15 residues in the CDR3. Unmatched junction bases numbered 6, after V lost 3 bases and J lost 0 bases. This entry belongs to a study of T-cell memory formation after mild COVID-19. The material sequenced was PBMCs or a T cell subset sorted from them (not recorded which). The V call is TRBV29-1, the J call TRBJ2-7; 9 bases are a match to TRBD1. The TCR sequence derives from an adult woman who had mild COVID-19 (a few samples of this study predate the infection). Cell type and time point are not known. The CDR3 loop reads CSVEGGQGLSYEQYF. The CDR3, as DNA: TGCAGCGTTGAGGGGGGACAGGGCCTCTCCTACGAGCAGTACTTC.